This T cell receptor beta chain came from a study of T cells in Graves' hyperthyroidism and ophthalmopathy. This clonotype was picked up a small number of times. Amplification of TCR beta CDR3 regions used RNA as the template. The HTBI primer set was used in a first-round RT-PCR of the TCR CDR3. TCRdb passed the multiplex PCR reads through MiXCR, listing each CDR3 protein once. The sample records hundreds of thousands of distinct CDR3 sequences, around 13% being singletons. Germline CDR1 SQVTM, CDR2 ANQGSEA. The CDR3 totals 13 residues. Trimming took off 1 base at V and 4 bases at J, with 10 bases between the two ends.

Sequenced input: blood. The V and J genes are TRBV29-1 and TRBJ1-2; D is uncertain. The TCR originated in a woman aged 18-29 years with Graves' hyperthyroidism. The CDR3 DNA sequence: TGCAGCGTTGAAGCCAGCTCGGCCTATGGCTACACCTTC. It is translated as CSVEASSAYGYTF. The entire variable domain, with the rest obtained from reference TRBV29-1 and TRBJ1-2, is as follows: SAVISQKPSRDICQRGTSLTIQCQVDSQVTMMFWYRQQPGQSLTLIATANQGSEATYESGFVIDKFPISRPNLTFSTLTVSNMSPEDSSIYLCSVEASSAYGYTFGSGTRLTVV.